This T cell receptor (beta chain) was obtained from a study of identical twins (TCRdb year 2016). Broadly, across the study: To test whether fetal clonotypes persist, the study used deep sequencing on TCR alpha and beta repertoires from monozygotic twins, unrelated adults of various ages, and cord blood. To rule out contamination, replicate twin experiments were performed at different times with different library preparation protocols.

Libraries were built with 5' RACE. TCRdb records Illumina HiSeq 2000 as the sequencer. Template switching added a universal primer binding site, and the final cDNA carried a unique molecular identifier that allowed TCR cDNA molecules to be counted accurately. First-strand cDNA for TCR alpha and beta chains was synthesized from specific primers in the conserved constant-segment region. To control for contamination, every cDNA library was double barcoded, receiving both a SMART-Mk sample barcode and Illumina barcodes. TruSeq adapter sequences along with Illumina sample barcodes were introduced in two successive PCR steps. The Illumina HiSeq platform was used with custom primers to sequence TCR alpha and beta cDNA libraries. For the original study's pipeline: MiGEC processed the raw reads to extract unique molecular identifiers, while MiXCR was used to determine the CDR3 positions. For each individual, recombination models were inferred using an EM algorithm with the repgenHMM and IGoR tools. Shared clonotype analysis was performed with the tcR package in R, normalizing sharing by the product of cloneset sizes. To study raw recombination without the effects of thymic and clonal selection, out-of-frame nonproductive sequences were analyzed. In-frame beta chains were kept once TCRdb had trimmed the public reads at Q25 with fastp and called clones with MiXCR. Here each entry gathers all rows of one CDR3 protein and keeps the most common genes and DNA. These V and J calls rely on TCRdb rather than the paper's analysis. Present in this sample are about 530,000 distinct CDR3 sequences, 20% to 25% of which were seen just once. More than 0.4% of the sample rests with the top ten.

Turning to this clonotype: Its antigen has not been determined. No quality values exist for individual bases; no much larger clone is one base distant.

Points the paper makes about the study in general: Fewer insertions were carried by abundant cord blood beta clonotypes; a weaker similar trend was observed in young adult naive repertoires, while no such trend was observed in memory repertoires. Conclusions relied on cross-sectional statistical analysis, since the same donors could not be followed over many years. Out-of-frame TCR alpha sequences shared between twins showed an excess of low generation-probability sequences compared with coincidental sharing between unrelated individuals. Invariant T cells such as MAIT and iNKT could partly confound zero-insertion analyses, though diverse VJ usage argued against this for most clonotypes. Out-of-frame TCR alpha sharing in monozygotic twins was systematically underestimated by recombination models, whereas sharing between unrelated individuals was in agreement with the recombination models. In beta out-of-frame sequences, excess twin sharing was weaker, because having fewer shared sequences lowered the signal-to-noise ratio.

All donors were healthy Caucasians. The twin cohort consisted of three pairs of female monozygotic twins, all aged roughly 18 to 30 years. CD4+ and CD8+ T cell populations were isolated with positive isolation kits from Invitrogen. Looking up the germline V gene yields CDR1 MGHRA and CDR2 YSYEKL. V was cut back by 1 base and J by 7 bases, leaving a gap of 11 bases between them. Taken from cysteine to phenylalanine, the CDR3 has 14 residues. Kept here is only the CDR3 DNA, which spans 42 bases and is read in frame from base 1. These data were likewise used in another study, on yellow fever vaccine responses in identical twins. The second study, in turn, reports: According to the authors, the vaccine-induced T cell response in identical twins seemed to be partly convergent and partly specific to each individual. In the study, vaccine-responding T cell clones were precisely tracked in identical twins.

The receptor was isolated from a woman younger than 35 in good health. Sequencing used CD4+ T cells sorted from blood. The chain couples TRBV4-1 to TRBJ1-5; a weak D assignment points to TRBD1 (5 bases agree). The CDR3 protein: CASSQAQGWQPQHF. The DNA reads TGCGCCAGCAGCCAAGCGCAGGGATGGCAGCCCCAGCATTTT.